These 13 T cell receptor beta chains originate from one sample sequenced in a study of tumor-infiltrating lymphocytes in primary liver carcinoma. A constant-region primer primed TCR beta cDNA synthesis from 500 ng of total RNA. Employing slightly modified ARM-PCR, three nested multiplex PCR rounds were run, and these gave rise to the TCR beta libraries. The first two PCR rounds, nine to ten cycles each, used TRBV1-TRBV30 forward primers and a C-beta reverse primer. TCRdb ran MiXCR on the multiplex PCR reads and lists one entry per CDR3 protein. This sample yields 85,000 to 100,000 distinct CDR3 sequences, of which around 70% are seen a single time; 27% belongs to the top ten. Unsorted bulk tissue of roughly 18-31 mg yielded co-extracted RNA and DNA. Sample: tumor-adjacent normal liver tissue. These receptors originate from a man in his forties or fifties with primary liver carcinoma and hepatitis B virus infection.

The rearrangement links TRBV29-1 to TRBJ2-1, with TRBD1 identical over 9 bases. Germline values: CDR1 SQVTM, CDR2 ANQGSEA. This CDR3 contains 13 residues. The CDR3 loop reads CGAVGQGINEQFF. The CDR3 DNA sequence: TGCGGCGCAGTGGGACAGGGTATCAATGAGCAGTTCTTC.

This clonotype was found once. A read error may account for a junction end that differs from germline. The V call is TRBV6-1, the J call TRBJ2-3; either TRBD1 or TRBD2 may fit D (5 bases each). This CDR3 spans 12 amino acids. Germline CDR1 MNHNS, CDR2 SASEGT. CDR3 sequence reads: CAIPDGDDTQYF. The CDR3 DNA is TGTGCTATCCCGGACGGGGACGATACTCAGTATTTT.

The V call is TRBV6-4, the J call TRBJ2-3, with 7 bases that match TRBD2. Germline V lookup: CDR1 MRHNA, CDR2 SNTAGT. The CDR3 consists of 13 residues. Trimming removed 4 bases from V and 9 bases from J; junction bases left unmatched: 7. In nucleotides, the CDR3 is TGTGCCAGCAGTGCTAGCGGCACATACACGCAGTATTTT. Translating it yields CASSASGTYTQYF.

Notes on this clonotype: Its ends do not fully match the called genes, so a read error is possible. The chain uses TRBV11-1 and TRBJ2-7; 7 bases map to TRBD1. Germline values: CDR1 SGHAT, CDR2 FQDESV (reference sequence). The CDR3 loop spans 13 amino acids. The CDR3 bases are TGTGCCAGTATCCGACAGGGAACCGGCGAGCGGTACTTC. Translating it yields CASIRQGTGERYF.

This clonotype appeared many times. The rearrangement links TRBV6-1 to TRBJ1-5, with D uncertain. Trimming cost V 2 bases and J 5 bases, with 10 bases left between them. CDR1 MNHNS and CDR2 SASEGT come from the germline V gene. The CDR3 totals 14 residues. The CDR3 here is CASSESPVYQPQHF. The DNA of the CDR3 is TGTGCCAGCAGTGAATCGCCTGTCTATCAGCCCCAGCATTTT.

Points on this clonotype: An end of the junction differs from the germline gene, which may be a read error. The chain uses TRBV24-1 and TRBJ1-2; D gene unclear. CDR1 is KGHDR and CDR2 is SFDVKD in the germline V gene. This CDR3 is built from 14 residues. The CDR3 region is CATSTPRQSYDYTF. CDR3 coding DNA: TGTGCCACCAGCACTCCGAGACAAAGCTATGACTACACCTTC.

With respect to this clonotype: The junction and the germline gene differ at one end; a read error may be behind it. V usage is TRBV29-1 and J usage is TRBJ1-1, with D maybe TRBD1 (6 bases). Germline V CDR1 and CDR2: SQVTM, ANQGSEA. The CDR3 spans 13 residues. CDR3 region: CSVEGTGGSEAFF. The CDR3, as DNA: TGCAGTGTTGAAGGTACGGGGGGCTCTGAAGCTTTCTTT.

About this clonotype itself: A much larger clone differs by one base, so this may be a read error. The chain links TRBV4-2 to TRBJ1-5, with 7 bases that match TRBD1. The germline V gene has CDR1 LGHNA and CDR2 YNFKEQ. This CDR3 is 15 amino acids long. The trim removed 6 bases at V and 3 bases at J, leaving 8 bases unmatched. CDR3 protein: CASRDRQGNNQPQHF. CDR3 nucleotide sequence: TGTGCCAGCAGGGACAGACAGGGTAACAATCAGCCCCAGCATTTT.

This chain uses TRBV11-2 with TRBJ2-7; TRBD2 might be the D (6 bases). Trimming took off 5 bases at V and 13 bases at J, with 27 bases between the two ends. CDR3 length: 15 amino acids. Germline loops: CDR1 SGHAT, CDR2 FQNNGV. The CDR3 loop is CASSLGGTLPYVQYV. The DNA for the CDR3 is TGTGCCAGCAGCCTCGGCGGGACTCTACCCTACGTGCAATACGTC.

Turning to this clonotype: A much larger clone lies a single base off, so this may be a read error. The chain carries TRBV30 and TRBJ1-3, with 8 bases fitting TRBD1. The CDR3 extends over 14 amino acids. The germline CDR1 and CDR2 sequences are GTSNPN and SVGIG (reference sequence). V trimming: 2 bases; J trimming: 3 bases; junction bases outside the gene matches: 3. This chain's CDR3 is CAWSTGGSGNTIYF. The DNA for the CDR3 is TGTGCCTGGAGTACAGGGGGAAGTGGAAACACCATATATTTT.

This clonotype appeared once. The junction departs from germline at one end; a sequencing error may be responsible. The rearrangement links TRBV11-2 to TRBJ2-1, with 8 bases matching TRBD2. Germline V gene sequence: CDR1 SGHAT, CDR2 FQNNGV. The CDR3 totals 14 residues. Here the CDR3 reads CASSLAGSYNEQLF. DNA of the CDR3: TGTGCTAGCAGCCTAGCGGGCTCCTACAATGAGCAGCTCTTC.

This clonotype was picked up a small number of times. J is TRBJ2-7 and V is TRBV28; 7 nucleotides agree with TRBD1. CDR3 length equals 13 residues. Looked up from germline, CDR1 is MDHEN and CDR2 is SYDVKM. V shed 5 bases and J 7 bases; nucleotides not matched to a gene: 8. CDR3 in DNA: TGTGCCAGCAGTCGGCCAGGGGGTGGAGAGCAGTACTTC. Translated: CASSRPGGGEQYF.

Points on this clonotype: Since no conserved phenylalanine or tryptophan closes the CDR3, a read error is the likely cause. Because the CDR3's place on the DNA is in doubt, the DNA is left out and the CDR3 is given as listed by TCRdb. The rearrangement uses TRBV11-2 and TRBJ2-6; TRBD2 was called by the table and not checked on the DNA. With termini counted, the CDR3 has 19 amino acids. Germline V gene sequence: CDR1 SGHAT, CDR2 FQNNGV. The CDR3 is CASSSGLAGFFSGANVLTL.